The T cell receptor beta chain described here comes from a study of cytomegalovirus exposure and HLA in healthy donors. Study-level background: Earlier work reported 110 million or so unique TCR beta sequences from about 180 million T cells.

The PCR was carried out with 60 Vbeta primers and 13 Jbeta primers. Produced via immunoSEQ multiplex PCR; TCRdb's table is partial and in-frame only. The sample includes just over 150,000 clones. Between the trimmed V and J ends, which lost 4 bases and 6 bases, there was a span of 17 bases. Germline V gives CDR1 MNHNY, CDR2 SVGAGI (reference sequence). The CDR3 has 15 residues. The specimen sequenced was PBMCs. The clonotype originates from a man younger than 40 in good health and CMV-seronegative. This chain links TRBV6-6 with TRBJ2-3; D uncertain. The CDR3 DNA is TGTGCCAGCAGTTTTCAGCGACCTTTGGAGGATACGCAGTATTTT. It specifies CASSFQRPLEDTQYF.